The 4 T cell receptor beta chains below come from one sample, sequenced in a study of cytomegalovirus exposure and HLA in healthy donors. PCR was performed using 60 Vbeta and 13 Jbeta primers. TCRdb's copy holds only in-frame clones and misses some; the assay was immunoSEQ multiplex PCR. Among some 110,000 clones listed, 75% to 85% were seen once. Specimen: PBMCs. The receptors were sampled from a man aged 50 or older in good health and CMV-seronegative.

This clone was seen just once. The rearrangement uses TRBV7-2 and TRBJ2-5, with TRBD1 identical over 12 bases. V was clipped by 5 bases and J by 5 bases; unmatched bases: 9. The CDR3 runs to 16 residues. CDR1 is SGHTA, CDR2 FQGNSA, per germline. CDR3 amino acids: CASSPAWDRGRETQYF. CDR3 nucleotide sequence: TGTGCCAGCAGCCCGGCCTGGGACAGGGGGCGGGAGACCCAGTACTTC.

V usage is TRBV5-1 and J usage is TRBJ2-7; D is perhaps TRBD1 (6 bases). Looked up from germline, CDR1 is SGHRS and CDR2 is YFSETQ. V was shortened by 4 bases and J by 2 bases, with 13 bases between the two germline ends. CDR3 length: 14 amino acids. The CDR3 DNA is TGCGCCAGCAGCGGACAACAGGGCACCTACGAGCAGTACTTC. Encoded protein: CASSGQQGTYEQYF.

The rearrangement uses TRBV19 and TRBJ2-3, with unresolved D. The V gene lost 2 bases and the J gene lost 2 bases, with 8 bases spanning the gap. Germline CDR1 is LNHDA and CDR2 is SQIVND (reference sequence). The CDR3 is 14 amino acids. The CDR3 coding sequence is TGTGCCAGTAGTATATCCCGTTCCACAGATACGCAGTATTTT. Its translation: CASSISRSTDTQYF.

The V call is TRBV5-5, the J call TRBJ2-5; 8 nucleotides match TRBD1. V lost 4 bases, J lost 6 bases, and 5 bases stayed unmatched. Germline-derived CDR1 and CDR2 are SGHKS and YYEKEE (reference sequence). The CDR3 extends over 13 amino acids. The CDR3 region has the DNA TGTGCCAGCAGCCCGGACAGGGTTAAGACCCAGTACTTC. The encoded protein is CASSPDRVKTQYF. Combining the CDR3 with reference TRBV5-5 and TRBJ2-5 gives the whole variable domain DAGVTQSPTHLIKTRGQQVTLRCSPISGHKSVSWYQQVLGQGPQFIFQYYEKEERGRGNFPDRFSARQFPNYSSELNVNALLLGDSALYLCASSPDRVKTQYFGPGTRLLVL.